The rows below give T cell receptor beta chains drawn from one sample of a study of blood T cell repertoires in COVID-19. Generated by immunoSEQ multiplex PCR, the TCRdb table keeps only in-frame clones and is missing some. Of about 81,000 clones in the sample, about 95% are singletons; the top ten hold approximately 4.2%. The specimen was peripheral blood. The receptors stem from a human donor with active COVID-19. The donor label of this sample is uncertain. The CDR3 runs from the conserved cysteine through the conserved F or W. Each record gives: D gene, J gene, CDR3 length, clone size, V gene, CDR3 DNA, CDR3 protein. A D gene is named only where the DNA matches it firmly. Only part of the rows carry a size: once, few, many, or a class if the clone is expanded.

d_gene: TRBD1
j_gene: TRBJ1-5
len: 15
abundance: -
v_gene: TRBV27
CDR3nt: TGTGCCAGCAGTCCCGGACAGGTCAGCAATCAGCCCCAGCATTTT
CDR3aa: CASSPGQVSNQPQHF

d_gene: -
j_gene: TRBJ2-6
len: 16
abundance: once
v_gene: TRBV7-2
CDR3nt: TGTGCCAGCAGCTTAGAGCGTAGGTTTGGGGCCAACGTCCTGACTTTC
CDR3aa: CASSLERRFGANVLTF

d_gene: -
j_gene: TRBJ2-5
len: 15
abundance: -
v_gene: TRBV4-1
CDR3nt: TGCGCCAGCAGCCGACTTCGGACAGTGGAAGAGACCCAGTACTTC
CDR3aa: CASSRLRTVEETQYF

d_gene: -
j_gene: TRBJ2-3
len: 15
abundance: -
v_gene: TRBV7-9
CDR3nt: TGTGCCAGCAGCTTAGCAGTCAGTCGCACAGATACGCAGTATTTT
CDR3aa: CASSLAVSRTDTQYF

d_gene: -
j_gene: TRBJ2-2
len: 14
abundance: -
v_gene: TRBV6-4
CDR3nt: TGTGCCAGCAGTGAACTAGGGAACACCGGGGAGCTGTTTTTT
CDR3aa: CASSELGNTGELFF

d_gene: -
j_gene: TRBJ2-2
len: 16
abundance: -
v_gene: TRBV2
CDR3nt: TGTGCCAGCAGTGCCGAGGGTGCAATAAACACCGGGGAGCTGTTTTTT
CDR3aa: CASSAEGAINTGELFF

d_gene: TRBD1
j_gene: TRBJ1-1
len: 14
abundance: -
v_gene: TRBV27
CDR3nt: TGTGCCAGCGGGCACGACAGGGTGAACACTGAAGCTTTCTTT
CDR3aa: CASGHDRVNTEAFF

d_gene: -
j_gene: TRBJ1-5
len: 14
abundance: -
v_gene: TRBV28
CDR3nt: TGTGCCAGCAGGCCGGGGGGGGGAAATCAGCCCCAGCATTTT
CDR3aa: CASRPGGGNQPQHF

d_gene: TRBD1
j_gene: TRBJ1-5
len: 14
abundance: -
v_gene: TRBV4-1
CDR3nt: TGCGCCAGCAGCCAAGAGGACAGGGGGCAGCCCCAGCATTTT
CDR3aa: CASSQEDRGQPQHF

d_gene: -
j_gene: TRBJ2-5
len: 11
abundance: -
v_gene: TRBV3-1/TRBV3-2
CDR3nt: TGTGCTGTAGGGGGTCCGGAGACCCAGTACTTC
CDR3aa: CAVGGPETQYF

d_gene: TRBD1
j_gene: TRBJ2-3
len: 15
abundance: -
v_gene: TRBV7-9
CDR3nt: TGTGCCAGCAGCTCGGGACAGTGGTCCACAGATACGCAGTATTTT
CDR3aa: CASSSGQWSTDTQYF

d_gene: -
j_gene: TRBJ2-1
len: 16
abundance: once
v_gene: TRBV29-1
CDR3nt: TGCAGCGTTGAAGATCAGTGGCTAGGGGGAGTGAGTGAGCAGTTCTTC
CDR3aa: CSVEDQWLGGVSEQFF

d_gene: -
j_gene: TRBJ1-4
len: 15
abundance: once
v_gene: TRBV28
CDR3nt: TGTGCCAGCAGTATACAGGGCGAAAGGGATGAAAAACTGTTTTTT
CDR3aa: CASSIQGERDEKLFF

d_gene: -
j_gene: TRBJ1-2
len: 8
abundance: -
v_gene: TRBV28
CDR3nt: TGTGCCCTCGGAGACTACACCTTC
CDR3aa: CALGDYTF